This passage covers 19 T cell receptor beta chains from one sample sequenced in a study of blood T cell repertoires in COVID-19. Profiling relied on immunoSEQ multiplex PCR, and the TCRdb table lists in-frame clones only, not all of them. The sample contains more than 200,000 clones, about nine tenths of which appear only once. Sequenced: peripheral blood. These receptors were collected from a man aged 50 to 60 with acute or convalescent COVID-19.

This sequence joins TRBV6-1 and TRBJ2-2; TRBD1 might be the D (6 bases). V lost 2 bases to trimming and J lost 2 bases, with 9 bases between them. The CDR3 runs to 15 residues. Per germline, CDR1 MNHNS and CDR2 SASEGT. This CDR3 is CASSERQVNTGELFF. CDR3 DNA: TGTGCCAGCAGTGAAAGACAGGTTAACACCGGGGAGCTGTTTTTT.

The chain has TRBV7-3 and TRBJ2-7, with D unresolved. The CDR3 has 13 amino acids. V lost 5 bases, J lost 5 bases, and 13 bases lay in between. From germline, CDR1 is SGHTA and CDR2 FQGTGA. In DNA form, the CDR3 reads TGTGCCAGCAGCCCATATGCGGCAAACGAGCAGTACTTC. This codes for CASSPYAANEQYF.

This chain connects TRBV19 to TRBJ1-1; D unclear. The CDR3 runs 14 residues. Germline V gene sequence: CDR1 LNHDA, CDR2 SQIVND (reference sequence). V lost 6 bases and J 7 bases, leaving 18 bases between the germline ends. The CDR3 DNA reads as TGTGCCAGTAGCCTCCGAGGGTTGAGCGGTGAAGCTTTCTTT. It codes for CASSLRGLSGEAFF. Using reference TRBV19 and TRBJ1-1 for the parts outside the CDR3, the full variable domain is DGGITQSPKYLFRKEGQNVTLSCEQNLNHDAMYWYRQDPGQGLRLIYYSQIVNDFQKGDIAEGYSVSREKKESFPLTVTSAQKNPTAFYLCASSLRGLSGEAFFGQGTRLTVV.

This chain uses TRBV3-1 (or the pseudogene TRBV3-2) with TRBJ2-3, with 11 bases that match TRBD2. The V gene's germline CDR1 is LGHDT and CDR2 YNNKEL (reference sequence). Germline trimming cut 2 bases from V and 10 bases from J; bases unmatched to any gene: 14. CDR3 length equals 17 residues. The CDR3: CASSQPLAGASKWAQYF. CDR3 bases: TGTGCCAGCAGCCAACCACTAGCGGGGGCCTCAAAATGGGCGCAGTATTTT.

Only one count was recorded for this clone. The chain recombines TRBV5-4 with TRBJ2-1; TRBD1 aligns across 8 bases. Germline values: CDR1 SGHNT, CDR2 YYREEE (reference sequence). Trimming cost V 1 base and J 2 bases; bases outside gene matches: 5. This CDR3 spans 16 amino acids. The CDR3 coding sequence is TGTGCCAGCAGCTTGATCAGGACAGGGACCTACAATGAGCAGTTCTTC. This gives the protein CASSLIRTGTYNEQFF.

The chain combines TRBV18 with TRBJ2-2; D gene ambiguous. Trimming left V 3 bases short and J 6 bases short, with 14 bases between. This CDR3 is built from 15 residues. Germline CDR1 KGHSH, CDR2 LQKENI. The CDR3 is CASSPTSRGAGELFF. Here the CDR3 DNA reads TGTGCCAGCTCACCGACTTCCAGAGGAGCCGGGGAGCTGTTTTTT.

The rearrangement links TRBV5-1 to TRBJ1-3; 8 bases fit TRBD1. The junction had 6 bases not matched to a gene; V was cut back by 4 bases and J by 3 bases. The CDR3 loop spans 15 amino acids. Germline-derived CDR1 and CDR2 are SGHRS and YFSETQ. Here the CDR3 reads CASSPDRVFGNTIYF. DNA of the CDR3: TGCGCCAGCAGCCCGGACAGGGTTTTTGGAAACACCATATATTTT. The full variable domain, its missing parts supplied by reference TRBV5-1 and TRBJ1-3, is KAGVTQTPRYLIKTRGQQVTLSCSPISGHRSVSWYQQTPGQGLQFLFEYFSETQRNKGNFPGRFSGRQFSNSRSEMNVSTLELGDSALYLCASSPDRVFGNTIYFGEGSWLTVV.

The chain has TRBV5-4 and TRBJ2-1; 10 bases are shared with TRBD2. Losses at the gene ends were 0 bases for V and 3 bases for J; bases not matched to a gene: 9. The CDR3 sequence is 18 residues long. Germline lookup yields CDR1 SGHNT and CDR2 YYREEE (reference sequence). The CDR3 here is CASSLDPSGGVVYNEQFF. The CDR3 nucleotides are TGTGCCAGCAGCTTGGACCCTAGCGGGGGAGTTGTCTACAATGAGCAGTTCTTC.

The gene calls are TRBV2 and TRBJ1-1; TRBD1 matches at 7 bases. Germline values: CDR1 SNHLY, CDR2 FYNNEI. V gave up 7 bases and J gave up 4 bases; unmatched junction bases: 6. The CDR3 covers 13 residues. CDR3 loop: CASTGQVLTEAFF. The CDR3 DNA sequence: TGTGCCAGCACCGGACAGGTTCTCACTGAAGCTTTCTTT.

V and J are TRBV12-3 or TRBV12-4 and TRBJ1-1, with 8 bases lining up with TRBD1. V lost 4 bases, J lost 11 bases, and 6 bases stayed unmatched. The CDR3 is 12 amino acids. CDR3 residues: CASSYTGGPAFF. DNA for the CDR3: TGTGCCAGCAGTTATACAGGGGGTCCGGCTTTCTTT.

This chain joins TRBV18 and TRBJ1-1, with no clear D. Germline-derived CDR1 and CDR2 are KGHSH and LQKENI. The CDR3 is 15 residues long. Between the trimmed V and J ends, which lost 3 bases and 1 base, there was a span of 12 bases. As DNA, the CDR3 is TGTGCCAGCTCACCGGGTGGGGAGAAGAACACTGAAGCTTTCTTT. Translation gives CASSPGGEKNTEAFF.

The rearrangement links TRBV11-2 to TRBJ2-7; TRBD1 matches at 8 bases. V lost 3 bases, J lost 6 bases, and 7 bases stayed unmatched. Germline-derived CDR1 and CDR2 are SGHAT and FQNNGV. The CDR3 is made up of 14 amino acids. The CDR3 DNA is TGTGCCAGCAGCTTCGCCTCCAGGGGGCGCGAGCAGTACTTC. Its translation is CASSFASRGREQYF.

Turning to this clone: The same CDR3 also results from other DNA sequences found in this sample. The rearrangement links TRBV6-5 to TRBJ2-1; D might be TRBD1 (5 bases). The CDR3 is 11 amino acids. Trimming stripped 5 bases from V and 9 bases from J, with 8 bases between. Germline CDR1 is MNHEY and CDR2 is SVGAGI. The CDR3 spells CASSSQGEQFF. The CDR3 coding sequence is TGTGCCAGCAGTAGTCAGGGTGAGCAGTTCTTC.

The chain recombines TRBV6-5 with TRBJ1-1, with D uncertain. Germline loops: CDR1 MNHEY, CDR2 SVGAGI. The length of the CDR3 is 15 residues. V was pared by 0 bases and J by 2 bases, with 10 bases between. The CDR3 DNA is TGTGCCAGCAGTTACTCCATCGAGACTAACACTGAAGCTTTCTTT. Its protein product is CASSYSIETNTEAFF.

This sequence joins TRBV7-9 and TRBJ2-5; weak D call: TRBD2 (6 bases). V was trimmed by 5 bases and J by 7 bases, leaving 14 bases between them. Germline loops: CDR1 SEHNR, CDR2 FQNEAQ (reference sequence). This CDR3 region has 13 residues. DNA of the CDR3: TGTGCCAGCAGCGCCGGGACTCCCGTGACCCAGTACTTC. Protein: CASSAGTPVTQYF.

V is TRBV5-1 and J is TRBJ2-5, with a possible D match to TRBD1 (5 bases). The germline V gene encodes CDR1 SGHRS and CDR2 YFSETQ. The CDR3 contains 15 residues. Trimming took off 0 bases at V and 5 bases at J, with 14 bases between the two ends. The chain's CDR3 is CASSLVGQAQETQYF. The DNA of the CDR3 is TGCGCCAGCAGCTTGGTCGGACAAGCCCAGGAGACCCAGTACTTC.

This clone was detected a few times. The CDR3 nucleotides are TGTGCCAGCAGCTTAAGCTTACCGAACTCTGGAAACACCATATATTTT. Translated, it gives CASSLSLPNSGNTIYF. The V gene is TRBV11-2, the J gene TRBJ1-3; no clear D. The CDR3 totals 16 residues. CDR1 is SGHAT, CDR2 FQNNGV, per germline. The V and J ends lost 2 bases and 0 bases respectively, with 11 bases between them.

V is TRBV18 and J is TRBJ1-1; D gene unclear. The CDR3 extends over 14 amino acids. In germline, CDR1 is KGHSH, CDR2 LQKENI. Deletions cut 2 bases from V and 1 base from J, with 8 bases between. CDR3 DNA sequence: TGTGCCAGCTCACCAAGCGTTGGGAACACTGAAGCTTTCTTT. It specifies CASSPSVGNTEAFF.

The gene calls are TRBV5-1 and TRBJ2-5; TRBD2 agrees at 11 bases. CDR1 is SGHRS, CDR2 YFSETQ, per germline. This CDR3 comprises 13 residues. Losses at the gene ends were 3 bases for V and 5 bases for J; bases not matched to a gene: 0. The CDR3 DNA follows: TGCGCCAGCAGCTGGACTAGCGGGGAGACCCAGTACTTC. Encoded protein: CASSWTSGETQYF.